This is a list of T cell receptor beta chains from one sample in a study of blood T cell repertoires in COVID-19. Sequencing used immunoSEQ multiplex PCR; TCRdb keeps in-frame clones, though not all of them. The data show about 250,000 clones, around 86% seen once. Sample: PBMCs or T cells enriched from blood (not recorded which). The receptors come from a man aged 18 to 29 who had recovered from COVID-19. The CDR3 runs from the conserved cysteine through the conserved F or W. Each record gives: V gene, J gene, D gene, clone size, CDR3 protein, CDR3 DNA. A D gene is named only where the DNA matches it firmly. A row's size may be missing; if present it is once, few, many or a size class.

TRBV7-9	TRBJ2-1	TRBD2	.	CASSLVLGLAGAEQFF	TGTGCCAGCAGCTTAGTGTTGGGACTAGCGGGGGCTGAGCAGTTCTTC
TRBV7-9	TRBJ2-7	TRBD1	.	CASSSRQGSYEQYF	TGTGCCAGCAGCTCCCGACAGGGGTCCTACGAGCAGTACTTC
TRBV2	TRBJ1-1	.	.	CASSDGQSGLNTEAFF	TGTGCCAGCAGTGATGGACAGTCTGGACTGAACACTGAAGCTTTCTTT
TRBV5-5	TRBJ1-2	TRBD1	.	CASSLDRVGGYTF	TGTGCCAGCAGCCTGGACAGGGTCGGTGGCTACACCTTC
TRBV30	TRBJ2-5	TRBD2	.	CAWKLAGGRETQYF	TGTGCCTGGAAGCTAGCGGGGGGTCGAGAGACCCAGTACTTC
TRBV2	TRBJ1-1	.	.	CASRPTRASNTEAFF	TGTGCCAGCAGGCCTACCAGGGCTTCGAACACTGAAGCTTTCTTT
TRBV27	TRBJ2-1	TRBD2	.	CASRRLAVAYNEQFF	TGTGCCAGCAGGAGACTAGCGGTGGCTTACAATGAGCAGTTCTTC
TRBV11-1	TRBJ1-2	.	few	CASSLEPWREGYTF	TGTGCCAGCAGCTTGGAACCCTGGAGGGAGGGCTACACCTTC
TRBV5-1	TRBJ1-2	TRBD1	.	CASSSGGTGNGYTF	TGCGCCAGCAGCTCAGGAGGGACAGGGAATGGCTACACCTTC
TRBV28	TRBJ2-7	TRBD1	few	CASRTGIYEQYF	TGTGCCAGCAGGACAGGGATATACGAGCAGTACTTC
TRBV6-5	TRBJ1-1	.	.	CATHPLTDKNTEAFF	TGTGCCACCCACCCCTTGACAGATAAGAACACTGAAGCTTTCTTT
TRBV19	TRBJ1-5	.	once	CASSIGSGSNQPQHF	TGTGCCAGTAGTATAGGTTCAGGGAGCAATCAGCCCCAGCATTTT
TRBV7-9	TRBJ2-1	TRBD1	.	CASSGQGYYEQFF	TGTGCCAGCAGCGGACAGGGATACTATGAGCAGTTCTTC
TRBV27	TRBJ2-1	.	.	CASTSGTSIYNEQFF	TGTGCCAGCACCTCGGGGACAAGCATCTACAATGAGCAGTTCTTC
TRBV30	TRBJ1-5	.	.	CAWSRGSNQPQHF	TGTGCCTGGAGTAGGGGAAGCAATCAGCCCCAGCATTTT
TRBV7-9	TRBJ2-7	.	once	CASSPFSYEQYF	TGTGCCAGCAGCCCCTTCTCCTACGAGCAGTACTTC
TRBV28	TRBJ1-2	TRBD1	.	CASSSGGAGYGYTF	TGTGCCAGCAGTTCAGGGGGCGCGGGCTATGGCTACACCTTC
TRBV27	TRBJ2-7	TRBD1	.	CASSFTYRGYEQYF	TGTGCCAGCAGTTTTACGTACAGGGGCTACGAGCAGTACTTC
TRBV5-6	TRBJ1-2	TRBD1	.	CASSPRDSLNYGYTF	TGTGCCAGCAGCCCCCGGGACAGCTTAAACTATGGCTACACCTTC
TRBV4-1	TRBJ1-3	.	.	CASSQGPGAGNTIYF	TGCGCCAGCAGCCAAGGGCCAGGTGCTGGAAACACCATATATTTT
TRBV28	TRBJ2-1	TRBD2	.	CATSGTSDSYNEQFF	TGTGCCACCTCCGGGACTAGCGACTCCTACAATGAGCAGTTCTTC
TRBV19	TRBJ1-2	TRBD1	.	CATRQGARGYTF	TGTGCCACGAGACAGGGGGCGCGTGGCTACACCTTC
TRBV4-1	TRBJ2-7	TRBD1	.	CASSPWTGDYEQYF	TGCGCCAGCAGCCCCTGGACAGGGGACTACGAGCAGTACTTC
TRBV12-3/TRBV12-4	TRBJ1-1	TRBD1	.	CASTRGRDTEAFF	TGTGCCAGTACTAGGGGGCGGGACACTGAAGCTTTCTTT
TRBV30	TRBJ2-5	.	.	CAWSVGGHQETQYF	TGTGCCTGGAGTGTAGGTGGGCACCAAGAGACCCAGTACTTC
TRBV3-1/TRBV3-2	TRBJ1-6	.	.	CASSQSRGNSPLHF	TGTGCCAGCAGCCAGTCGCGGGGGAATTCACCCCTCCACTTT
TRBV5-6	TRBJ1-6	.	few	CASSVVGGESSPLHF	TGTGCCAGCAGCGTGGTGGGGGGAGAGAGTTCACCCCTCCACTTT
TRBV19	TRBJ2-5	TRBD1	once	CASSMDRAQETQYF	TGTGCCAGTAGTATGGACAGGGCCCAAGAGACCCAGTACTTC
TRBV28	TRBJ2-7	TRBD1	.	CASSQGQGGEQYF	TGTGCCAGCAGCCAAGGACAGGGCGGCGAGCAGTACTTC